This TCR beta chain was obtained from a study of human T cells and chemical hapten exposure. General observations from the study: Expanded TCRs created a significantly greater count of big CDR3 similarity clusters than controls did.

Time point reported: pre-sensitization, week 0. Treatment reported: therapeutic diphenylcyclopropenone sensitization with weekly scalp DPC. Total RNA extraction was carried out from unfractionated whole blood. The CDR3 loop spans 15 amino acids. Trimming pared 6 bases from V and 2 bases from J, leaving 17 bases between. As originally analysed: Sequenced samples showed a median of around 93,000 TCRs each, with counts running from about 20,000 to 690,000. MiXCR was run by TCRdb on the RACE reads, yielding one entry per CDR3 protein. V and J calls and clone size were set by TCRdb, not the authors. The data hold about 61,000 distinct CDR3 sequences, with approximately 6.7% observed a single time. This clonotype was picked up many times. Antigen unknown.

This clonotype was sampled from a woman in her twenties or thirties with alopecia areata. Some clones in this sample may be carry-over from other donors' samples. The sequencing here drew on whole blood, taken in connection with sensitization to the hapten diphenylcyclopropenone (DPC). The genes are TRBV12-3 or TRBV12-4 and TRBJ2-7; TRBD1 or TRBD2 may be the D gene (5 bases each). CDR3 in amino acids: CASRYGTHRTYEQYF. Here the CDR3 DNA reads TGTGCCAGCAGATACGGGACCCACAGGACCTACGAGCAGTACTTC.